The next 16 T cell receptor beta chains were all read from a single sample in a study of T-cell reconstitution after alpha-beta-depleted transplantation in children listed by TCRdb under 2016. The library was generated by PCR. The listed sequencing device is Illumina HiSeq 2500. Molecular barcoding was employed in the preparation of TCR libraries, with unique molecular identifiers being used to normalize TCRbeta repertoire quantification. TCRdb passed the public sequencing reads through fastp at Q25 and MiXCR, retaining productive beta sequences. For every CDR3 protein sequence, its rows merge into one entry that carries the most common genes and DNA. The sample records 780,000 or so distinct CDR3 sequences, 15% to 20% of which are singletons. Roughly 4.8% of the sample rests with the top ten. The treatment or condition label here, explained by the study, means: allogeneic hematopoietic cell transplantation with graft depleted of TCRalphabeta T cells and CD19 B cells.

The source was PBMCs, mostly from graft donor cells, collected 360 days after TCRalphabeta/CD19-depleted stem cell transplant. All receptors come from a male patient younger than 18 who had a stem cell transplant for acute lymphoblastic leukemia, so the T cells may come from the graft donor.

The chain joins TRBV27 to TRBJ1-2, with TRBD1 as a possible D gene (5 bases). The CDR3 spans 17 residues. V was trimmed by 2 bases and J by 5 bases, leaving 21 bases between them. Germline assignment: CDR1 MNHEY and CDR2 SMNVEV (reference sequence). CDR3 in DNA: TGTGCCAGCAGTTTACGATTCGAGCGGGACGGAGGATATGGCTACACCTTC. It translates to CASSLRFERDGGYGYTF.

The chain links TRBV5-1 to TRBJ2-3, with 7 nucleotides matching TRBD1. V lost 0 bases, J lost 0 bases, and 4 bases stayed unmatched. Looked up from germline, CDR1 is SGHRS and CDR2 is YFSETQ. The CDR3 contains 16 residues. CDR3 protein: CASSLEGQPSTDTQYF. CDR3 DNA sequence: TGCGCCAGCAGCTTGGAGGGACAGCCGAGCACAGATACGCAGTATTTT.

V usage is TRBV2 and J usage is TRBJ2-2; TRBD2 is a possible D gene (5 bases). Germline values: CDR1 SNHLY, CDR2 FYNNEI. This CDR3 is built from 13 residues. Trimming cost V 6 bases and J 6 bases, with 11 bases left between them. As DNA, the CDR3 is TGTGCCAGCAGACTAGTGTCGCCCGGGGAGCTGTTTTTT. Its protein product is CASRLVSPGELFF. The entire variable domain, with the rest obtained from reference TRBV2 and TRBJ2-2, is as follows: EPEVTQTPSHQVTQMGQEVILRCVPISNHLYFYWYRQILGQKVEFLVSFYNNEISEKSEIFDDQFSVERPDGSNFTLKIRSTKLEDSAMYFCASRLVSPGELFFGEGSRLTVL.

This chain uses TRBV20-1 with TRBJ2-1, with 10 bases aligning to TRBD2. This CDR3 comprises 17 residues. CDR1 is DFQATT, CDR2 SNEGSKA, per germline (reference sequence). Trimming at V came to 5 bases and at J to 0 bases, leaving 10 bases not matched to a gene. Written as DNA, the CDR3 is TGCAGTGCTCGGCCTAGCGGGAGTCTGAGCTCCTACAATGAGCAGTTCTTC. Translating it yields CSARPSGSLSSYNEQFF.

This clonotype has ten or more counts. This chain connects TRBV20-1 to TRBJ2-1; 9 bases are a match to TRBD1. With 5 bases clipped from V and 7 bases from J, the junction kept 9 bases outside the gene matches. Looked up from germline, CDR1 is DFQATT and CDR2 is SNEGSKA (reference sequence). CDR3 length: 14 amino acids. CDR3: CSAPTGGIRNEQFF. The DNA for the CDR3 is TGCAGTGCTCCAACAGGGGGCATTAGGAATGAGCAGTTCTTC.

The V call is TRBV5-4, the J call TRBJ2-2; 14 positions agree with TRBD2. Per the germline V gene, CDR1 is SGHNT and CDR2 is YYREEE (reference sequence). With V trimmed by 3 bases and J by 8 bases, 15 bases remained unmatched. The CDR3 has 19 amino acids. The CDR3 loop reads CASSSRWWGTSGSRGELFF. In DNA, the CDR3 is TGTGCCAGCAGCTCTCGTTGGTGGGGGACTAGCGGGAGTCGGGGGGAGCTGTTTTTT.

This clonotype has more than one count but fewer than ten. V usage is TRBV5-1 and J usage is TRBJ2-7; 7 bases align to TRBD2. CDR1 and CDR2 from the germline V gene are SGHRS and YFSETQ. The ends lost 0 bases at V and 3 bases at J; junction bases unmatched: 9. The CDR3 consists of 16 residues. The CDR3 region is CASSLVRAGSGYEQYF. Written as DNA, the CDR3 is TGCGCCAGCAGCTTGGTTAGAGCGGGAAGCGGCTACGAGCAGTACTTC. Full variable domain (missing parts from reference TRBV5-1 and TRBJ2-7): KAGVTQTPRYLIKTRGQQVTLSCSPISGHRSVSWYQQTPGQGLQFLFEYFSETQRNKGNFPGRFSGRQFSNSRSEMNVSTLELGDSALYLCASSLVRAGSGYEQYFGPGTRLTVT.

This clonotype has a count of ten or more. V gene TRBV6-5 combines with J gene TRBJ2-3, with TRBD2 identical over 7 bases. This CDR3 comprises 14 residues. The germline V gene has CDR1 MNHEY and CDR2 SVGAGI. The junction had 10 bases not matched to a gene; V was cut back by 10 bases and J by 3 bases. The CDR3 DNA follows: TGTGCCATCGGGGGGAGTCATCCGACAGATACGCAGTATTTT. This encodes CAIGGSHPTDTQYF.

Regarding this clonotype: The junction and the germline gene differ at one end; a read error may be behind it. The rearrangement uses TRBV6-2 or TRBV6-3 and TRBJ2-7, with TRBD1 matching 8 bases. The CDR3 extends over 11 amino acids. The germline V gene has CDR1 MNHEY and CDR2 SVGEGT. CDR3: CASSSTGGIDF. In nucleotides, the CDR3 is TGTGCCAGCAGTTCTACAGGGGGGATCGACTTC.

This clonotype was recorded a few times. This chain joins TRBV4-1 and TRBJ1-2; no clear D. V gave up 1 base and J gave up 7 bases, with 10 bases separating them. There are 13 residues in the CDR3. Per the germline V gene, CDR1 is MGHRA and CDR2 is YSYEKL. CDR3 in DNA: TGCGCCAGCAGCCAAGTTCCGGACGTTGGCTACACCTTC. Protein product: CASSQVPDVGYTF.

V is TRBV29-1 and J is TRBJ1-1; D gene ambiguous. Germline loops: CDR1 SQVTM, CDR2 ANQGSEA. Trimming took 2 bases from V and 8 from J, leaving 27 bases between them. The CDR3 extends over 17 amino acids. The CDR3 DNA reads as TGCAGCGTTGAAACACCCGACGGTCGGGCAGGTCCGTTAGAAGCTTTCTTT. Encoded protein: CSVETPDGRAGPLEAFF. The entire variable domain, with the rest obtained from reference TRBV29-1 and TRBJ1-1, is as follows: SAVISQKPSRDICQRGTSLTIQCQVDSQVTMMFWYRQQPGQSLTLIATANQGSEATYESGFVIDKFPISRPNLTFSTLTVSNMSPEDSSIYLCSVETPDGRAGPLEAFFGQGTRLTVV.

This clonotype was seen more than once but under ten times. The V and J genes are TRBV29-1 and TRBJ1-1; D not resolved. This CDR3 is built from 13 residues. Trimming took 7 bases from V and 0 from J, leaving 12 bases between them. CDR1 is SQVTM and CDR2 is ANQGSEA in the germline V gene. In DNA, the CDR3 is TGCAGCGCCTGTCGGTCCTTGAACACTGAAGCTTTCTTT. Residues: CSACRSLNTEAFF.

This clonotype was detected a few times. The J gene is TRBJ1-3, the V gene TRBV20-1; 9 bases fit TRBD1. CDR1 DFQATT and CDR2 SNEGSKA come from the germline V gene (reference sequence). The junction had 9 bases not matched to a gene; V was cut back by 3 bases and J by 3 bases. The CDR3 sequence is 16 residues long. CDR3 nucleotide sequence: TGCAGTGCTAGCAGGGACAGGGTTTTGAGTGGAAACACCATATATTTT. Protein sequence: CSASRDRVLSGNTIYF.

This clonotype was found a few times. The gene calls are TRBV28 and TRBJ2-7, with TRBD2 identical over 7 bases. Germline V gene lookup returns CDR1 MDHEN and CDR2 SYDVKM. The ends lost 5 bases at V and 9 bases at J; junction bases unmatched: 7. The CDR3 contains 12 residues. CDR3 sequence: CASSGGLLPQYF. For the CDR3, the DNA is TGTGCCAGCAGTGGGGGACTATTGCCGCAGTACTTC.

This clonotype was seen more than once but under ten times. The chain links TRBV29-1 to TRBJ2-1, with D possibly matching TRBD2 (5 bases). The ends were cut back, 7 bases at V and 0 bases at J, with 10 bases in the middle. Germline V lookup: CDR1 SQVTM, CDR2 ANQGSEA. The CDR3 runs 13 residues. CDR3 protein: CSAGLISYNEQFF. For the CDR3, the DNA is TGCAGCGCAGGACTGATCTCCTACAATGAGCAGTTCTTC.

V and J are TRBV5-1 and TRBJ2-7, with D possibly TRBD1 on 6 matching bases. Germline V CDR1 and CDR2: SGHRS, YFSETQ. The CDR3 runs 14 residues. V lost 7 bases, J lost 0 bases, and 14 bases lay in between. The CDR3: CASAATGSSYEQYF. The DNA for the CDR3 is TGCGCCAGCGCAGCCACAGGGAGCTCCTACGAGCAGTACTTC.